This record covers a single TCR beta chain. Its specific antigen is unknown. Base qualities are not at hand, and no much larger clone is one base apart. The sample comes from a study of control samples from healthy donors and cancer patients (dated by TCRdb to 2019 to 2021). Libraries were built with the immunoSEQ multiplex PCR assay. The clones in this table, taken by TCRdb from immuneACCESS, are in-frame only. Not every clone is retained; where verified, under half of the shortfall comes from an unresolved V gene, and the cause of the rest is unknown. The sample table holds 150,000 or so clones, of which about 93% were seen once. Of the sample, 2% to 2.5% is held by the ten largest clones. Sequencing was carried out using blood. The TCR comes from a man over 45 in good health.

The sequenced DNA: TGTGCCAGCAGCTTTGGGAGGTTTTCGATCGACGAGCAGTACTTC. Protein translation: CASSFGRFSIDEQYF. The chain is made from TRBV11-2 and TRBJ2-7; TRBD2 is a weak D gene call, 6 bases matching. The CDR3 spans 15 residues, from the cysteine through the phenylalanine. Here the CDR3 DNA is all that survives: 45 bases in frame from base 1. According to the germline V gene, CDR1 reads SGHAT and CDR2 reads FQNNGV. Relative to germline, V is 3 bases shorter and J is 5 bases shorter, with 17 bases between their ends.